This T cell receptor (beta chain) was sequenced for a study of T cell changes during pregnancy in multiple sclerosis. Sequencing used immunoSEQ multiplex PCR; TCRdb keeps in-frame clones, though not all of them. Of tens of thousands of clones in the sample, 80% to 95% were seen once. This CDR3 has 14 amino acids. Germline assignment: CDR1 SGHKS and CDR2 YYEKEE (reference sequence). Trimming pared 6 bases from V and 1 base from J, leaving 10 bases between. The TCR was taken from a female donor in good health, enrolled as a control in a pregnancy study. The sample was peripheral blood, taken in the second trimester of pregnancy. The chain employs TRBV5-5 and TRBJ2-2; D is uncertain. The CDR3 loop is CASIATGNTGELFF. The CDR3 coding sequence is TGTGCCAGCATCGCGACGGGGAACACCGGGGAGCTGTTTTTT.